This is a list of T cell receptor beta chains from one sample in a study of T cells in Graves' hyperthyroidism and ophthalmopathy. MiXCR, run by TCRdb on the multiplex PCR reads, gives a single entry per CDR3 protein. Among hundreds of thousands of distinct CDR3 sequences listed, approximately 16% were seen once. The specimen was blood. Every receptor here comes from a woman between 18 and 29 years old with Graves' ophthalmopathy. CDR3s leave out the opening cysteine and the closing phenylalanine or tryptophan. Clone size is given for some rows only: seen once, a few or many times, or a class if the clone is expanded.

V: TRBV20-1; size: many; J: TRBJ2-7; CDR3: SARAGGYEQY
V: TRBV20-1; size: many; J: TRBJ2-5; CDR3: SALTGGPQETQY
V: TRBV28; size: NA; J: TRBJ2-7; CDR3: ASRSPTGTGVHEQY
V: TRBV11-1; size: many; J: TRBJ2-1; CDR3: ASSLPRLAYGEQF
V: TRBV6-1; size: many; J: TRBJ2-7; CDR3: ASSPLVTPGEQY
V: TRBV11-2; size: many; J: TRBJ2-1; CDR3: ASSLGITGVSYNEQF
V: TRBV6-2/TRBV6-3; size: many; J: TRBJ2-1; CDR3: ASSYTSGKPSYNEQF
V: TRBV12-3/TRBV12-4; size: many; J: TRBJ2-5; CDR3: ASSLKDRGSQETQY
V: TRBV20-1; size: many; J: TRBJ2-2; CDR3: SARDRLNTGELF
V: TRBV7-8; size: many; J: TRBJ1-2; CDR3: ASSFEKSGTDRNYGYT
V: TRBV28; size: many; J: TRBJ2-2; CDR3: ATPRWDVPNTGELF
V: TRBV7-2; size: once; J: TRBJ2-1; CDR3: ASSRPFSGTSGGAYDEQF
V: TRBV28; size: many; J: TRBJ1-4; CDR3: ASSLGGENEKLF
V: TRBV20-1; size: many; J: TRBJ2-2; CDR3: SADPRLAGTGELF
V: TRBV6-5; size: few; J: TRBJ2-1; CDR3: ASSYLLETALPF
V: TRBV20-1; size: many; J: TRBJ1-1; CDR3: SAAYLDVYPEAF
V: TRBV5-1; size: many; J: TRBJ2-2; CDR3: ASSPGLADTGELF
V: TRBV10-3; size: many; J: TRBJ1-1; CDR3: ASADLQDGTEAF
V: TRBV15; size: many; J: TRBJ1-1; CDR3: ATSPGENTEAF
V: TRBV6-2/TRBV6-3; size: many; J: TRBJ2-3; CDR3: ARSTSAPGQGTDTQY
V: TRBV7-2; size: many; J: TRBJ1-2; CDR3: ASSLEDSEGYGYT
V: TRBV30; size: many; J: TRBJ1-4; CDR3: AWSNSRHATNEKLF
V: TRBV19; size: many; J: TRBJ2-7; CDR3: ASTSSGGHVHEQY
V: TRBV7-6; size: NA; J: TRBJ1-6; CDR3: ASSSDRGEYSPLH
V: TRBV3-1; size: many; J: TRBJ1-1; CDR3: ASSRDSQNTEAF
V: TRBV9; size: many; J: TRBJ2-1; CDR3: ASSEGLAGVSNEQF
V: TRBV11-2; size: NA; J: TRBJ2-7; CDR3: ASSLVQEPYEQY